The sequence of this TCR beta chain was determined in a study of blood T cell repertoires in COVID-19. The authors' processing: It was from reference gene primer amplification that nucleated cell counts were estimated. Profiling relied on immunoSEQ multiplex PCR, and the TCRdb table lists in-frame clones only, not all of them. V and J calls and clone size are copied from that table; D and trimming were computed from the DNA. The top ten clones hold 6.5% to 9% of a sample with roughly 120,000 clones, over 60% of them seen once. The germline V gene encodes CDR1 MGHRA and CDR2 YSYEKL. The CDR3 is made up of 15 amino acids. With 6 bases clipped from V and 7 bases from J, the junction kept 11 bases outside the gene matches.

The genes are TRBV4-1 and TRBJ1-5; 8 nucleotides line up with TRBD1. The sequenced sample consisted of peripheral blood. This TCR was recovered from a human donor in a cohort sampled during active COVID-19. CDR3 nucleotide sequence: TGCGCCAGCAGTCCCCAGGGGGCGGCGGCCCAGCCCCAGCATTTT. Amino acid sequence: CASSPQGAAAQPQHF.